This TCR beta chain emerged from a study of T cell repertoires in cytomegalovirus infection. About the research overall: Signatures in public TCR beta sequences pointed to both CMV infection and matching HLA type. Study conclusions and caveats: HLA-C-restricted, CMV-specific TCR beta clonotypes were dominant ex vivo.

A word on this clonotype: What it recognizes is unknown.

Germline V gene data show CDR1 as SGHTA and CDR2 as FQGNSA. The CDR3 runs to 15 residues. Germline trimming cut 5 bases from V and 4 bases from J; bases unmatched to any gene: 7. MiXCR, applied by TCRdb to the reads, yields one record per CDR3 protein. Here the sample spans approximately 770,000 distinct CDR3 sequences, about 29% being singletons. This receptor was taken from a human donor in good health (CMV status not recorded). Some clones in this sample may be carry-over from other donors' samples. This sample comprised cultured CD8+ T cells from PBMCs, obtained from culture after CMV antigen stimulation. This rearrangement joins TRBV7-2 to TRBJ2-2; 7 nucleotides align to TRBD1. CDR3 region: CASSQSDRVTGELFF. The DNA of the CDR3 is TGTGCCAGCAGCCAGAGTGACAGGGTCACCGGGGAGCTGTTTTTT.